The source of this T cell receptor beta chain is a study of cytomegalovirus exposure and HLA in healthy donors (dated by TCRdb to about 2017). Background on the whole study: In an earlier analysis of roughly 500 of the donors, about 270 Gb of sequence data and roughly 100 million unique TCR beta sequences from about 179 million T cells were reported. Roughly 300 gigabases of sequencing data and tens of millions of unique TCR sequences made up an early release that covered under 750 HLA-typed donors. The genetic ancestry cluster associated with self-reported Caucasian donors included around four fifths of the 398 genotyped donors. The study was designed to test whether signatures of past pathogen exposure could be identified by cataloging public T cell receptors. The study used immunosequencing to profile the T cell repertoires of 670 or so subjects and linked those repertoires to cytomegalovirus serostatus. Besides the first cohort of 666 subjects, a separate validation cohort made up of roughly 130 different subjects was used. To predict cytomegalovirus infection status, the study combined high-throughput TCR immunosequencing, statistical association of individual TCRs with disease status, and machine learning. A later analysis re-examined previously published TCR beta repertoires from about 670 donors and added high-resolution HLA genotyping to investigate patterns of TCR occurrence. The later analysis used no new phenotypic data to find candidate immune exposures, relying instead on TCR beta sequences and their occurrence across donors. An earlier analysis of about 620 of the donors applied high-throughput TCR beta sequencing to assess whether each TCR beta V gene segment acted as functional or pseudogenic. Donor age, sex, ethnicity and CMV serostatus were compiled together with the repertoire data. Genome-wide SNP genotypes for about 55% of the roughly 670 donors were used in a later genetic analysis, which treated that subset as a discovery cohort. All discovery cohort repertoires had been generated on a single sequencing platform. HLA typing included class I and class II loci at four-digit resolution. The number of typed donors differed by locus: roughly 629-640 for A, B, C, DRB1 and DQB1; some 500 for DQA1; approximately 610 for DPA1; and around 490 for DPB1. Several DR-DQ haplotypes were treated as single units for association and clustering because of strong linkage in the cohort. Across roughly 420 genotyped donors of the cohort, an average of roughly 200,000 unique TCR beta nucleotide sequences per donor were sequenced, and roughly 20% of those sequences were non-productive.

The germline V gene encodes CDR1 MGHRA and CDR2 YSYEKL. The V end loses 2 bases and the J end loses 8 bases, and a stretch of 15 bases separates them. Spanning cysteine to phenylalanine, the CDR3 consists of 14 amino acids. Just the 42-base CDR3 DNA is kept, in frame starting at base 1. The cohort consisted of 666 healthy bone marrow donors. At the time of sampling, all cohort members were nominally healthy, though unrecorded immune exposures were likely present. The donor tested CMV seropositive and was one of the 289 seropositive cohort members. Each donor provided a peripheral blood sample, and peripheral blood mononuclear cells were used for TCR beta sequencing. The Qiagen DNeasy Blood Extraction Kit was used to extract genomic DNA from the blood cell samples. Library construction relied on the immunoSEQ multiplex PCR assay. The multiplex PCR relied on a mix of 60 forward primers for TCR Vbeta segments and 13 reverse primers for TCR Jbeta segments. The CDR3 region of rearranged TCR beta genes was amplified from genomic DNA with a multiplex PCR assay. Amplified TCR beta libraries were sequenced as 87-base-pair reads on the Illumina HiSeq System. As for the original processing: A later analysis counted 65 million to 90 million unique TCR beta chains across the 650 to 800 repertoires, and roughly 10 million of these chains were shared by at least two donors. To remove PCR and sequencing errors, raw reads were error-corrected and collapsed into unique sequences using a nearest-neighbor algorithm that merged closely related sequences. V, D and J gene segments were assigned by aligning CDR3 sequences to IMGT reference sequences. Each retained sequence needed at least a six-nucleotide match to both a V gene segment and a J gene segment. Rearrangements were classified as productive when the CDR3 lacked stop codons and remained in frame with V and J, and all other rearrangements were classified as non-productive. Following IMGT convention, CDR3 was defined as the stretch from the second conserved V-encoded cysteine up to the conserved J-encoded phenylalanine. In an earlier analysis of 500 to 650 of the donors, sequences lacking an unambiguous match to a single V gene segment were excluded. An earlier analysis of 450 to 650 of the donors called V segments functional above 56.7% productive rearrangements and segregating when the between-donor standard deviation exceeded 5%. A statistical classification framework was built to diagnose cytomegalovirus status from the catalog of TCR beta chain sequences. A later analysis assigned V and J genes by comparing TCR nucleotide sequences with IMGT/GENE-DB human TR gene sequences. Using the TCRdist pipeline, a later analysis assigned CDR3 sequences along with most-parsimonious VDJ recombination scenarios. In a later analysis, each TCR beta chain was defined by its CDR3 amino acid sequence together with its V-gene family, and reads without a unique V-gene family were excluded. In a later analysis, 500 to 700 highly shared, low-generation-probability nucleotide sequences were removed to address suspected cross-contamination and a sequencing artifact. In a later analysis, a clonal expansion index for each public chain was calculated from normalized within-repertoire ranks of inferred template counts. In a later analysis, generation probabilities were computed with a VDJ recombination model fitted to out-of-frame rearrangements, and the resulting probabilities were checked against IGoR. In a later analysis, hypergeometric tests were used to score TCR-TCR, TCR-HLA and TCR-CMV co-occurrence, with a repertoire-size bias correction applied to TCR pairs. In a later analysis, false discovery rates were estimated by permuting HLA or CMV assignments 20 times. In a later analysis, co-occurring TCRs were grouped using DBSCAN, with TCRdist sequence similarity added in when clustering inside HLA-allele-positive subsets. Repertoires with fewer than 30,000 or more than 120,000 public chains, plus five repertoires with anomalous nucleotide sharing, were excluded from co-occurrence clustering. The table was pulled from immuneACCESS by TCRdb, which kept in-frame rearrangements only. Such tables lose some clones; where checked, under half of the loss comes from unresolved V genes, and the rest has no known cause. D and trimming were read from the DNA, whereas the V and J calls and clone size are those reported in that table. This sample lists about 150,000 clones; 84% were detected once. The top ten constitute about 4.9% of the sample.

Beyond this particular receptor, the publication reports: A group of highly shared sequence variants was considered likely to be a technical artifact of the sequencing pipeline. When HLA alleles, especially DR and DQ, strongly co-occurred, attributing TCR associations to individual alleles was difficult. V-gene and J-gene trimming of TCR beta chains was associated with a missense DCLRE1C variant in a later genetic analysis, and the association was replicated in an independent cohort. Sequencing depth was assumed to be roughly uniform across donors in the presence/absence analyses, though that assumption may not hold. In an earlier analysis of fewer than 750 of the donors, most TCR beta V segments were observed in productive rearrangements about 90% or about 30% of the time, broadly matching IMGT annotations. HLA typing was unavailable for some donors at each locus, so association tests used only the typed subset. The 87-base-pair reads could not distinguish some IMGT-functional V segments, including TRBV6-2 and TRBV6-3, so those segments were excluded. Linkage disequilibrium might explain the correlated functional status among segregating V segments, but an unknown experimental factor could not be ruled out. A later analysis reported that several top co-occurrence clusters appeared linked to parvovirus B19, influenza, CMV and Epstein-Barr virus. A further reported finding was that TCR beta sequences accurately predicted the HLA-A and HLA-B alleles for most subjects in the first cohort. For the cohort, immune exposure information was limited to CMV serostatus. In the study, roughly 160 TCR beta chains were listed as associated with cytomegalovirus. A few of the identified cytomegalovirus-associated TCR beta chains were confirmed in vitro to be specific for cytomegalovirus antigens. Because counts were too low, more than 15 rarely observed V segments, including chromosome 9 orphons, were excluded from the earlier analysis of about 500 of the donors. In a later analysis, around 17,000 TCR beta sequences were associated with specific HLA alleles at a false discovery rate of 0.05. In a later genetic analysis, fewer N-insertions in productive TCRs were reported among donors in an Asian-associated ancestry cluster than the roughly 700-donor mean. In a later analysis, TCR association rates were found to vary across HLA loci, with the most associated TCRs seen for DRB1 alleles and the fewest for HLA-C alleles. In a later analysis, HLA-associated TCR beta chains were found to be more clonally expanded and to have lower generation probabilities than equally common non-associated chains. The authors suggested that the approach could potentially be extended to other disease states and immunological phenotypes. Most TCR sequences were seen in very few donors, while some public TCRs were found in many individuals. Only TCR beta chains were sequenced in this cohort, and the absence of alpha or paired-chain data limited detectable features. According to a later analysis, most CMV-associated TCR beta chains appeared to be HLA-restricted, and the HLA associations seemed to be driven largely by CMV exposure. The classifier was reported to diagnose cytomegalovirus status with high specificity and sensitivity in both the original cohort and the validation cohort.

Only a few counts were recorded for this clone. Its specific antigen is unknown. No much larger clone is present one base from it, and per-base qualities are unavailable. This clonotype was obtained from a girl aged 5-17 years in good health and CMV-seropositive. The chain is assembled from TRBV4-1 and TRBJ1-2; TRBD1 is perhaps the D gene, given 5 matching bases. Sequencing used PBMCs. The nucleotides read TGCGCCAGCAGCCAAACTCCCGGGACTTTGGGCTACACCTTC. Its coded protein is CASSQTPGTLGYTF.